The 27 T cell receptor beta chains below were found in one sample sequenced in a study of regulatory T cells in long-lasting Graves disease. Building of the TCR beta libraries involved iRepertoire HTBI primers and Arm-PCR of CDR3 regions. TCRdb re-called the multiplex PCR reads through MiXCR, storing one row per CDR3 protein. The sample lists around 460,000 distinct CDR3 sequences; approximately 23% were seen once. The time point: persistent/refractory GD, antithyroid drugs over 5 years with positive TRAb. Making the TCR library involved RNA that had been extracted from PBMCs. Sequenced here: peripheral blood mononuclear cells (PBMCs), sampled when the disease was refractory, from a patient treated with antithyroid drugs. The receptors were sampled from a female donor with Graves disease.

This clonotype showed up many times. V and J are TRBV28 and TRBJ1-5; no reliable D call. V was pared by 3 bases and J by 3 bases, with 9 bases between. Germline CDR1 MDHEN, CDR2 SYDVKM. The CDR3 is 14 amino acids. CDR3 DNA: TGTGCCAGCAGTTTGGGTCTGTTCAATCAGCCCCAGCATTTT. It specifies CASSLGLFNQPQHF.

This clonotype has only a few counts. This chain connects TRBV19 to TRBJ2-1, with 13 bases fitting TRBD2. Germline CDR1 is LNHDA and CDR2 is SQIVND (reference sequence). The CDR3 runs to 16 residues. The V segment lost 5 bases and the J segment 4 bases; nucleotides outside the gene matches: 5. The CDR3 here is CASSLRTSGGYNEQFF. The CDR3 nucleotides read TGTGCCAGTAGTCTCCGGACTAGCGGGGGATACAATGAGCAGTTCTTC.

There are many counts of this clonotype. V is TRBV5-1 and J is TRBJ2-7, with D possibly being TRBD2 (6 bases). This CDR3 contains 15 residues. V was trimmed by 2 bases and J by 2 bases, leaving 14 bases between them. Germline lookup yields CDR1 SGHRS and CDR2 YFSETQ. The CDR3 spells CASSFQGTGAYEQYF. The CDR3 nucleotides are TGCGCCAGCAGCTTCCAGGGAACGGGGGCCTACGAGCAGTACTTC.

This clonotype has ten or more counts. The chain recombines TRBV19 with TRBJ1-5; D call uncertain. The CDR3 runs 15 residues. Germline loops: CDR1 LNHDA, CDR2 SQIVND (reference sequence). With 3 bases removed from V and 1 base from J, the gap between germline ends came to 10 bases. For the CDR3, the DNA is TGTGCCAGTAGTATGGCCCAGTGGAGCAATCAGCCCCAGCATTTT. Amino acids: CASSMAQWSNQPQHF.

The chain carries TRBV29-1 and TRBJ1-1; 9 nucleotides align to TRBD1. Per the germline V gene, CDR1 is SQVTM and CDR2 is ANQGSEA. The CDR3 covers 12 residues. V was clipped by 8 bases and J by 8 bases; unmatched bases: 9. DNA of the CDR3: TGCAGCCATTTACAGGGGGCAAGCGAAGCTTTCTTT. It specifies CSHLQGASEAFF. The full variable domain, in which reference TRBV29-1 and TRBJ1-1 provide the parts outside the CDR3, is SAVISQKPSRDICQRGTSLTIQCQVDSQVTMMFWYRQQPGQSLTLIATANQGSEATYESGFVIDKFPISRPNLTFSTLTVSNMSPEDSSIYLCSHLQGASEAFFGQGTRLTVV.

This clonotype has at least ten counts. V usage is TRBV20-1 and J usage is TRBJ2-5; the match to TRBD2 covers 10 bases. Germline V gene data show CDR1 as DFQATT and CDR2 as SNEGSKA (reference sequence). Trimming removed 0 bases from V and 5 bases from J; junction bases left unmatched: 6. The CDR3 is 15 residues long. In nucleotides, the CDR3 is TGCAGTGCTAGAGATGCTAGCGGGGGTCGGGAGACCCAGTACTTC. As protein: CSARDASGGRETQYF.

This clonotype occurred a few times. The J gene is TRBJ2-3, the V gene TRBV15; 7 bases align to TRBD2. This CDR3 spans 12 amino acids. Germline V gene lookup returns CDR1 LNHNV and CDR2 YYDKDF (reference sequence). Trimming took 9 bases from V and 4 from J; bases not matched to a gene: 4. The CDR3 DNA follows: TGTGCCACACGGGGGGATGCAGATACGCAGTATTTT. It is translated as CATRGDADTQYF.

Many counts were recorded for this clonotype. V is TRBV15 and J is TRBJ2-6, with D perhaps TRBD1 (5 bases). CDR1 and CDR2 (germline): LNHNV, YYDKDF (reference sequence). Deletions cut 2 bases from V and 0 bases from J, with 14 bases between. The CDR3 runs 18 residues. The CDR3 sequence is CATSRSLSRVSGANVLTF. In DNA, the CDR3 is TGTGCCACCAGCAGATCCCTTTCCAGGGTCTCTGGGGCCAACGTCCTGACTTTC.

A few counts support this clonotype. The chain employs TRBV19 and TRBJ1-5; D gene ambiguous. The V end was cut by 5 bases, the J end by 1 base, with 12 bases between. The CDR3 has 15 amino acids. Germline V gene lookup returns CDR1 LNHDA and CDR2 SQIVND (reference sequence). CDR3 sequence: CASSPPGKSNQPQHF. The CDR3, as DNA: TGTGCCAGTAGTCCCCCGGGCAAAAGCAATCAGCCCCAGCATTTT.

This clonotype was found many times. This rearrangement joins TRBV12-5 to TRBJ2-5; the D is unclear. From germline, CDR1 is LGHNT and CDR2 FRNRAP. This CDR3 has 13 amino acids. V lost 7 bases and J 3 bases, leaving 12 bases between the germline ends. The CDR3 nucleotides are TGTGCTAGTGCCCCCGCAGGTGAAGAGACCCAGTACTTC. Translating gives CASAPAGEETQYF.

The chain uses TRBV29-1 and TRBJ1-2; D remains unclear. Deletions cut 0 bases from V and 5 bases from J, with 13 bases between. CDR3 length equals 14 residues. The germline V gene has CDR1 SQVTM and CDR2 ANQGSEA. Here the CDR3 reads CSVEDRRRRYGYTF. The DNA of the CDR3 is TGCAGCGTTGAAGATCGGAGACGGCGATATGGCTACACCTTC.

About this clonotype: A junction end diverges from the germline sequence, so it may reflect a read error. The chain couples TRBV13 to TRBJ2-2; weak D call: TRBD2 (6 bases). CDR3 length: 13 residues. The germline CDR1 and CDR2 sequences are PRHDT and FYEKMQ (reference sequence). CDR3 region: CASSLARTGGLFF. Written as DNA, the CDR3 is TGTGCCAGCAGCTTAGCGAGGACCGGGGGGCTGTTTTTT.

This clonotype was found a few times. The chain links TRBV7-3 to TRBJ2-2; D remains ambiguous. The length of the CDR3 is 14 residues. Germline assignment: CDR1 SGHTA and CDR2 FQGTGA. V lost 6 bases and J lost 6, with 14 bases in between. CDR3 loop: CASRSPTRPGELFF. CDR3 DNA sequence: TGTGCCAGCAGGAGCCCGACCCGGCCCGGGGAGCTGTTTTTT.

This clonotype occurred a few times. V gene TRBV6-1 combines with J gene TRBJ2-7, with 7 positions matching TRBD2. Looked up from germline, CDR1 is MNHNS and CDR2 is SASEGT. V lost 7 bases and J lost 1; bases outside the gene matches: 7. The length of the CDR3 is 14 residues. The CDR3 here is CASMFERDSYEQYF. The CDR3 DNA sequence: TGTGCCAGCATGTTCGAGCGGGATTCCTACGAGCAGTACTTC.

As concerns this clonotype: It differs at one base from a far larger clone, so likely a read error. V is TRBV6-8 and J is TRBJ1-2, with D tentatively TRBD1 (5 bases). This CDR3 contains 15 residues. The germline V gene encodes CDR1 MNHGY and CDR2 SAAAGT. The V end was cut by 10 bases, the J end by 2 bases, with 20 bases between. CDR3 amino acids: CATHGARGPNYGYTF. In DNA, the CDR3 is TGTGCCACCCACGGCGCCCGGGGCCCCAACTATGGCTACACCTTC.

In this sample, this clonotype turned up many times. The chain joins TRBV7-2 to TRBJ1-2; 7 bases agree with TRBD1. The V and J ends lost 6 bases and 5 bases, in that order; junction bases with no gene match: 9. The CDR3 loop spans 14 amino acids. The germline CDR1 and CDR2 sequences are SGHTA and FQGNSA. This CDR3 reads CASSFQGGAYGYTF. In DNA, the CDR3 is TGTGCCAGCAGTTTTCAGGGGGGGGCTTATGGCTACACCTTC.

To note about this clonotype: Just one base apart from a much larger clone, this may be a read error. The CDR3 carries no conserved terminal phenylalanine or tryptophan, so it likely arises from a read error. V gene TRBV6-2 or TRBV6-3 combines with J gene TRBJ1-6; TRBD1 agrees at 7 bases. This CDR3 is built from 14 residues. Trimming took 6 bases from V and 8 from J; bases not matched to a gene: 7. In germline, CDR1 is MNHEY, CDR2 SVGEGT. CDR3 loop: CASRSGTAYSPLHS. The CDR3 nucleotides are TGTGCCAGCAGATCCGGGACAGCCTATTCACCCCTCCACTCT.

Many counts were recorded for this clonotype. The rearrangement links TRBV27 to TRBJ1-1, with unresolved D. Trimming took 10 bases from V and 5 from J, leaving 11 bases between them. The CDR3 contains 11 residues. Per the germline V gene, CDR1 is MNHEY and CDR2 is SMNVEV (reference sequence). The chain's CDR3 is CATHGRTEAFF. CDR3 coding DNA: TGTGCCACCCACGGGCGAACTGAAGCTTTCTTT.

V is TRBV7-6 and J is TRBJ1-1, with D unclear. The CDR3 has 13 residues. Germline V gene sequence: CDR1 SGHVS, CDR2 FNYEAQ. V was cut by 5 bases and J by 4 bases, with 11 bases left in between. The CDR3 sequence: CASSHAGSTEAFF. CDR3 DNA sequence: TGTGCCAGCAGCCACGCGGGTAGCACTGAAGCTTTCTTT.

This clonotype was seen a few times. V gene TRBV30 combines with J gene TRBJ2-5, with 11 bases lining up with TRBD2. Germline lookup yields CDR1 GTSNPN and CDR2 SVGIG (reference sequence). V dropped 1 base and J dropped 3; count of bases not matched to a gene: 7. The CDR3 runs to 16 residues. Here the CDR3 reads CAWSGLAGTNEETQYF. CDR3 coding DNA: TGTGCCTGGAGTGGACTAGCGGGAACTAACGAAGAGACCCAGTACTTC.

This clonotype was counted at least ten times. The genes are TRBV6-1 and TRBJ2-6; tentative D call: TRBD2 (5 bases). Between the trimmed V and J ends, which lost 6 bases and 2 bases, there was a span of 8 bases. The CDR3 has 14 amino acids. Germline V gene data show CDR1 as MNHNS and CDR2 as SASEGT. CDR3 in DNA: TGTGCCAGCAGGAGAGGGACTGGGGCCAACGTCCTGACTTTC. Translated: CASRRGTGANVLTF.

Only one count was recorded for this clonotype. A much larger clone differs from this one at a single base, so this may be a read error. CDR3: CASSPMGGDDYTF. In nucleotides, the CDR3 is TGTGCCAGCAGCCCTATGGGTGGTGATGACTACACCTTC. V and J are TRBV7-3 and TRBJ1-2; D gene ambiguous. This CDR3 contains 13 residues. Germline V gene sequence: CDR1 SGHTA, CDR2 FQGTGA. V dropped 5 bases and J dropped 10 bases, with 17 bases sitting between them.

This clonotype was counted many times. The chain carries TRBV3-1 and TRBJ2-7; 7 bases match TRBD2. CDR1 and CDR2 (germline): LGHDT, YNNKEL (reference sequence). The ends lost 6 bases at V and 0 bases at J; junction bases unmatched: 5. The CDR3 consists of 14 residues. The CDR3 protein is CASSPSGTSYEQYF. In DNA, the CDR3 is TGTGCCAGCAGTCCTAGCGGAACCTCCTACGAGCAGTACTTC.

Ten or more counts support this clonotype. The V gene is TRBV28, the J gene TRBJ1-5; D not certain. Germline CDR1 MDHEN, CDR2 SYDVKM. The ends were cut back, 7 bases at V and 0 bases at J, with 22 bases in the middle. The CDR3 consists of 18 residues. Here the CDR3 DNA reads TGTGCCAGCAATCCCCTAGGTATTAGGGAACCTAGCAATCAGCCCCAGCATTTT. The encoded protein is CASNPLGIREPSNQPQHF.

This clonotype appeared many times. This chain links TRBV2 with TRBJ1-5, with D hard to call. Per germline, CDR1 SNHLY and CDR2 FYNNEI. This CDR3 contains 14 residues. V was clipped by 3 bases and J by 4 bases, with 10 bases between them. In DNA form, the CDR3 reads TGTGCCAGCAGTGATGGCAGTGGGAATCAGCCCCAGCATTTT. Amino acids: CASSDGSGNQPQHF.

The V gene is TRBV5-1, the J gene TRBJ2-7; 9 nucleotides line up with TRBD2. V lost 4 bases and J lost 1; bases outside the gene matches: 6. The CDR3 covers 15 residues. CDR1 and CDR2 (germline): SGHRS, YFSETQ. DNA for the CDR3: TGCGCCAGCAGCAGTACTAGCGGGCATTCCTACGAGCAGTACTTC. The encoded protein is CASSSTSGHSYEQYF. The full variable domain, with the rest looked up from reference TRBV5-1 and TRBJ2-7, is KAGVTQTPRYLIKTRGQQVTLSCSPISGHRSVSWYQQTPGQGLQFLFEYFSETQRNKGNFPGRFSGRQFSNSRSEMNVSTLELGDSALYLCASSSTSGHSYEQYFGPGTRLTVT.

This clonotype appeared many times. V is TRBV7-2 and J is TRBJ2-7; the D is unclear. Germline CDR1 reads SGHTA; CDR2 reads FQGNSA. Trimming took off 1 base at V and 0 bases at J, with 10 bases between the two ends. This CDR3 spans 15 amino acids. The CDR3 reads CASSLGVTSSYEQYF. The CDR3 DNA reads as TGTGCCAGCAGCTTAGGTGTCACAAGCTCCTACGAGCAGTACTTC. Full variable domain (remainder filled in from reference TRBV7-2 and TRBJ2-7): GAGVSQSPSNKVTEKGKDVELRCDPISGHTALYWYRQSLGQGLEFLIYFQGNSAPDKSGLPSDRFSAERTGGSVSTLTIQRTQQEDSAVYLCASSLGVTSSYEQYFGPGTRLTVT.